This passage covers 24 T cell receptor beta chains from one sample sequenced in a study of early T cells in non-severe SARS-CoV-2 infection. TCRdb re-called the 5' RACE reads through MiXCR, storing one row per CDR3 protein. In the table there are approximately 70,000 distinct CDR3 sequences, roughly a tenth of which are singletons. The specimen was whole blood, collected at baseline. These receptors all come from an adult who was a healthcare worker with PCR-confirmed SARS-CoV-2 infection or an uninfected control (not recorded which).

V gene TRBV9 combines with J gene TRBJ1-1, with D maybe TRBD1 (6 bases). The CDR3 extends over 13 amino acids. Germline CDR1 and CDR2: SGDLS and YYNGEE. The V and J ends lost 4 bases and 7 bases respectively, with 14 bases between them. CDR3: CASSRGAGDEAFF. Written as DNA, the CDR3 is TGTGCCAGCAGCAGGGGGGCAGGGGATGAAGCTTTCTTT. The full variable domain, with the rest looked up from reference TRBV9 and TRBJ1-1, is DSGVTQTPKHLITATGQRVTLRCSPRSGDLSVYWYQQSLDQGLQFLIQYYNGEERAKGNILERFSAQQFPDLHSELNLSSLELGDSALYFCASSRGAGDEAFFGQGTRLTVV.

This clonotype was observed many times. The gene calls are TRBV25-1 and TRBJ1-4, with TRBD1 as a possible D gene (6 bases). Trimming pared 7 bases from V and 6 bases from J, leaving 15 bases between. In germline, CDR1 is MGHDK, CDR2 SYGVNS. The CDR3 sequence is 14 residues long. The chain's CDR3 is CASTPGGGYEKLFF. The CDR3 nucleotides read TGTGCCAGCACCCCGGGGGGCGGCTATGAAAAACTGTTTTTT.

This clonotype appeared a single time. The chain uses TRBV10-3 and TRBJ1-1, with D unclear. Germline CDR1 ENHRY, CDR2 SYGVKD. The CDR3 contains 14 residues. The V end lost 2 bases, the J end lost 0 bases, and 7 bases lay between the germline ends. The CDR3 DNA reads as TGTGCCATCAGTGAGGACCTAATGAACACTGAAGCTTTCTTT. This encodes CAISEDLMNTEAFF.

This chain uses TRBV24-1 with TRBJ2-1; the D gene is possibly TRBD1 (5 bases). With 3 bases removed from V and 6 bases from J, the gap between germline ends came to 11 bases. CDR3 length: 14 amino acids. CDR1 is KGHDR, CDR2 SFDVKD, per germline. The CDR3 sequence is CATSDARQSNEQFF. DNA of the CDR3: TGTGCCACCAGTGATGCCCGACAGAGCAATGAGCAGTTCTTC.

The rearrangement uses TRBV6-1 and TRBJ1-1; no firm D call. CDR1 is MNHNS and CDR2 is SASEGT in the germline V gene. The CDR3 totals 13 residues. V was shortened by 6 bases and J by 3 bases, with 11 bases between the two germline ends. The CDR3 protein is CASRNPGDTEAFF. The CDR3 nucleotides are TGTGCCAGCAGGAATCCGGGAGACACTGAAGCTTTCTTT.

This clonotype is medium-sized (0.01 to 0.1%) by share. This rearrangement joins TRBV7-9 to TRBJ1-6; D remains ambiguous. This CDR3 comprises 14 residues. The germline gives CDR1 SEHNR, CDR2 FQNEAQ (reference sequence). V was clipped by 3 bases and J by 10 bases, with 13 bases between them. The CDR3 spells CASSFSAPGSPLHF. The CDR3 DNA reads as TGTGCCAGCAGCTTTTCAGCTCCTGGGTCACCCCTCCACTTT.

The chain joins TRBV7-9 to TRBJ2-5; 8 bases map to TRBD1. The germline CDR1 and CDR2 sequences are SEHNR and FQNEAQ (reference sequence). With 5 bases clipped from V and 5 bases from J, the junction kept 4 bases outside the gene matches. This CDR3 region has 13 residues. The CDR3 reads CASSRTGMETQYF. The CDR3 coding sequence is TGTGCCAGCAGCCGGACAGGGATGGAGACCCAGTACTTC.

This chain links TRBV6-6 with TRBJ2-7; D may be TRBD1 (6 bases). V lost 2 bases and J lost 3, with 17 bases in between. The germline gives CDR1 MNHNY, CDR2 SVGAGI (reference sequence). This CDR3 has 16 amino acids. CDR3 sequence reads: CASSYATGHGVYEQYF. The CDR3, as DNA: TGTGCCAGCAGTTACGCAACAGGGCACGGGGTCTACGAGCAGTACTTC.

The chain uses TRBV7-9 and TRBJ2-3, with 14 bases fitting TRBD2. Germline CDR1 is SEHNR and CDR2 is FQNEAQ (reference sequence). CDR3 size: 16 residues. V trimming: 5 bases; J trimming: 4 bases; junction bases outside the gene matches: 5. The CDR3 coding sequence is TGTGCCAGCAGCACCGGACTAGCGGGGGGCCCAGATACGCAGTATTTT. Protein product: CASSTGLAGGPDTQYF.

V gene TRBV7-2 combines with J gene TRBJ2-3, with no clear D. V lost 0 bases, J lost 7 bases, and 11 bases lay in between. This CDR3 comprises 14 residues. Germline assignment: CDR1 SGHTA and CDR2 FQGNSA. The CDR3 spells CASSLASLPYTQYF. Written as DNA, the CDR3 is TGTGCCAGCAGCTTAGCGTCTTTGCCGTATACGCAGTATTTT.

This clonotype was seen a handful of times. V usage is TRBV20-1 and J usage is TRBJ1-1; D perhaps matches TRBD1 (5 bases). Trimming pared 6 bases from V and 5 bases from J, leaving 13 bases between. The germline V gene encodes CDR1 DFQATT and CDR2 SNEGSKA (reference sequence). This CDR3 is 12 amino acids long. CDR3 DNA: TGCAGTGCGGGATCAGGGAGGACTGAAGCTTTCTTT. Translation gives CSAGSGRTEAFF.

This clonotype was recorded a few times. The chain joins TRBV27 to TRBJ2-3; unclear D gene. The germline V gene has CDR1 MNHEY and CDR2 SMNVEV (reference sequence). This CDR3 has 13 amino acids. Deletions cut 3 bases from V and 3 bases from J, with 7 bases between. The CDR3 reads CASSFGPTDTQYF. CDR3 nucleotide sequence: TGTGCCAGCAGTTTCGGCCCTACAGATACGCAGTATTTT.

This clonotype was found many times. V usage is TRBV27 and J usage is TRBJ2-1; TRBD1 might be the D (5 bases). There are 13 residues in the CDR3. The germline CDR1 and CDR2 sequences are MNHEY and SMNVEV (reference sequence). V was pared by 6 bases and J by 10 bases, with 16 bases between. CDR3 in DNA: TGTGCCAGCAGGGCTACAGGCTTTGGCGAGCAGTTCTTC. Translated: CASRATGFGEQFF.

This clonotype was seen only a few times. CDR3 coding DNA: TGCAGTGCTAGAGATTTCTCGAACGGTGAGCAGTTCTTC. It specifies CSARDFSNGEQFF. The chain employs TRBV20-1 and TRBJ2-1; no firm D call. CDR1 and CDR2 (germline): DFQATT, SNEGSKA (reference sequence). This CDR3 has 13 residues. With 0 bases removed from V and 9 bases from J, the gap between germline ends came to 12 bases.

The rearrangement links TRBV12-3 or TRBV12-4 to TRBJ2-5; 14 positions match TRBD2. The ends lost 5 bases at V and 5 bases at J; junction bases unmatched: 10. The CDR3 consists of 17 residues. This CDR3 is CASSGRLAGGPRETQYF. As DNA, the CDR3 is TGTGCCAGCAGTGGACGACTAGCGGGGGGGCCCCGGGAGACCCAGTACTTC.

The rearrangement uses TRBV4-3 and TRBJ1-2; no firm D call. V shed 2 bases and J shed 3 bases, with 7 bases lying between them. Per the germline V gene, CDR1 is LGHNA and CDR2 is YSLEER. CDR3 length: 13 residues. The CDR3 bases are TGCGCCAGCAGCCAAACCCAACACTATGGCTACACCTTC. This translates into CASSQTQHYGYTF.

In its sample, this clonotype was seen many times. CDR3 residues: CASSRQDPLNYGYTF. In nucleotides, the CDR3 is TGTGCCAGCAGTCGCCAGGATCCACTTAACTATGGCTACACCTTC. V and J are TRBV12-3 or TRBV12-4 and TRBJ1-2; D unresolved. There are 15 residues in the CDR3. V was cut by 5 bases and J by 1 base, with 14 bases left in between.

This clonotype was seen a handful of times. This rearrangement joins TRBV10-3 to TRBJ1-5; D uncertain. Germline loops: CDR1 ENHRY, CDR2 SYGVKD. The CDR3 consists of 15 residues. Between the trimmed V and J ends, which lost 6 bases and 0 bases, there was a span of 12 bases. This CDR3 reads CAIRRGLGSNQPQHF. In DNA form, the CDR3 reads TGTGCCATCAGGCGGGGATTAGGTAGCAATCAGCCCCAGCATTTT.

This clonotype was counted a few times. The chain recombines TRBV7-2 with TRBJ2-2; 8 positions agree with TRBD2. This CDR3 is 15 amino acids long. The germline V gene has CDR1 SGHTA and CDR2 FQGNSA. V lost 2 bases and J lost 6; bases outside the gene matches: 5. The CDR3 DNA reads TGTGCCAGCAGCTTACCGGGGGGGCTCCCCGGGGAGCTGTTTTTT. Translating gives CASSLPGGLPGELFF.

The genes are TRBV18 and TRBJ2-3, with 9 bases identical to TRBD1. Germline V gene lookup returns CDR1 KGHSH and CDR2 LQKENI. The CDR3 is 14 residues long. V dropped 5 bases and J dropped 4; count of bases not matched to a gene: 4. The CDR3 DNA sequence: TGTGCCAGCTCAACTCGGACAGGGGCAGATACGCAGTATTTT. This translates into CASSTRTGADTQYF.

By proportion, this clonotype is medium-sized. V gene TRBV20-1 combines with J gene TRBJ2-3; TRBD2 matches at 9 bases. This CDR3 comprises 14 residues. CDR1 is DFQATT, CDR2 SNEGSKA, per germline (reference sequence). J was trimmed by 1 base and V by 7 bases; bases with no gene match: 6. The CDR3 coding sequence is TGCAGTGTTAAGCGGGGGGTCGGCACAGATACGCAGTATTTT. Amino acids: CSVKRGVGTDTQYF.

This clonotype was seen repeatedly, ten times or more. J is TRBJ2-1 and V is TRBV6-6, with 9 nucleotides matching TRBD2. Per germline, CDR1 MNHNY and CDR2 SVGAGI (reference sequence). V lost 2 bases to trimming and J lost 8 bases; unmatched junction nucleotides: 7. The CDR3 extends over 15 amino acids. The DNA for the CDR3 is TGTGCCAGCAGTTACGTGCGGGGGGGATTAGATGAGCAGTTCTTC. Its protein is CASSYVRGGLDEQFF.

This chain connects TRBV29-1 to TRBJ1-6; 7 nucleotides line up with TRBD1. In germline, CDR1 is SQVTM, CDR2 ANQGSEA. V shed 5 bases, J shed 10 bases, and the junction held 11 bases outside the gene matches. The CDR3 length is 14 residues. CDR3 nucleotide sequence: TGCAGCGTTAAGACTACAGGGGATGGATCACCCCTCCACTTT. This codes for CSVKTTGDGSPLHF.

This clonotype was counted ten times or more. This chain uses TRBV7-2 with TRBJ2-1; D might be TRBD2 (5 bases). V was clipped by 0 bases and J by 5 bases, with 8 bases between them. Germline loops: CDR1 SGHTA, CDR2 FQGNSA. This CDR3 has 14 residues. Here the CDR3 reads CASSLAGENNEQFF. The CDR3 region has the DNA TGTGCCAGCAGCTTAGCCGGGGAAAACAATGAGCAGTTCTTC.